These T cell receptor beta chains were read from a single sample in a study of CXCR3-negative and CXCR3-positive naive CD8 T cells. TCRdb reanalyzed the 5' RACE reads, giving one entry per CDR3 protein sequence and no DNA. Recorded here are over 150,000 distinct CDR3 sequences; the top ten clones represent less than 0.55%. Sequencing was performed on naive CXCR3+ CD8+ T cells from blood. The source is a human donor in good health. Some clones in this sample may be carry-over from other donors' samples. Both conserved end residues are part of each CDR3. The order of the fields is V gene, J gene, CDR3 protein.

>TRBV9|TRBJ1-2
CASNVVGPRGYGYTF
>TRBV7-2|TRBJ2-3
CSSSPSTDTQYF
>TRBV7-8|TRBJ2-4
CASSPPASRGNIQYF
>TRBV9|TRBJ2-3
CASSDGAGSTDTQYF
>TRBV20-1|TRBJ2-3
CSAALAGGTHGTDTQYF
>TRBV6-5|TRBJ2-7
CASSAGRGNYEQYF
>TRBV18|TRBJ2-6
CASSPPLWPSGANVLTF
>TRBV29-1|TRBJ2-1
CSAEAEPGYNEQFF
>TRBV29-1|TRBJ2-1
CSTYGGQNLNEQFF
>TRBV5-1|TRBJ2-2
CASSPPAGELFF
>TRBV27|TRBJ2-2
CASSLNSGLAGGELFF
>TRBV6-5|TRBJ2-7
CASSYDRGMYREQYF
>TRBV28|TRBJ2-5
CASSFLLATYQETQYF
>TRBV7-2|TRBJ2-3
CASSGRGIAGDTDTRYF
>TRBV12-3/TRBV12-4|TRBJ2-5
CASSFPRAQETQYF
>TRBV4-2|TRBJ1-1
CASTWSVGMNTEAFF
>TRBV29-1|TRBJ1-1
CSVQGPSNTEAFF
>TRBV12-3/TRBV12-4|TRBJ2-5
CASSTLGGGETQYF
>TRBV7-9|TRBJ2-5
CASRGTSFETQYF
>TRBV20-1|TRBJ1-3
CSARQGATGNTIYF
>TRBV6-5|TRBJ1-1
CASRPPSDSEAFF
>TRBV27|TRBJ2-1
CASSGGQGDYNEQFF
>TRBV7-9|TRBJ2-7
CASSLRAQPHEQYF
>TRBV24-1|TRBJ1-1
CATSDAGQTEAFF
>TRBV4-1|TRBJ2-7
CASSPQGRSVYEQYF
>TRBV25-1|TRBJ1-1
CASKQGAATEAFF
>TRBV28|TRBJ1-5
CASTQTYGNQPQHF
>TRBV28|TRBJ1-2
CASSFQTGGNYGYNF
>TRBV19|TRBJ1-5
CASGTGGMLGNQPQHF
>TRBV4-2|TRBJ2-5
CASSQASDSREYF
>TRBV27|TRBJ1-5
CASSLSPGNQPQHF
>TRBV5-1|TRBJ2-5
CASGLVFSGGSRETQYF
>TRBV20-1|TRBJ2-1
CSARDDRASVIYEQFF
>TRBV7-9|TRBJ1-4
CASSSPGPGNEKLFF
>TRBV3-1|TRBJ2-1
CASSQDHNYNEQFF
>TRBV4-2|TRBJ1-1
CASSQEWTGRDTEAFF
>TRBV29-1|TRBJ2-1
CSVTTSGTYNEQFF
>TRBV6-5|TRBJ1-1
CASSPSVNTEAFF
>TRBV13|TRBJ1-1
CASSFADNTEAFF
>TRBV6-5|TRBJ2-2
CASSYSWDPGELFF
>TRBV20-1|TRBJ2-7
CSARGATYEQYF
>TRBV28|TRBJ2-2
CASTLLLQNTGELFF
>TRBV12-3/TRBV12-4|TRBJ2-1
CASSWTSGRVSYNEQFF
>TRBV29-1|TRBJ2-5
CSVRVVSGETQYF
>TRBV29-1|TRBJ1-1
CSVPSGGEAEAFF
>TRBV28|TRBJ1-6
CASSLEGFSYNSPLHF
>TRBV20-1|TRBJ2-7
CSARVVSSYEQYF
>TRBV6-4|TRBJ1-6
CASSDSGGGSPLHF
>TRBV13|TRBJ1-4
CASSSAGTGSQKLFF
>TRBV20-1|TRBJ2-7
CSARRKTTYEQYF